This T cell receptor (beta chain) originates from a study of OX40 agonist ivuxolimab in advanced cancers. In the study overall: Patients received ivuxolimab, an intravenous treatment, every 2 weeks at 0.01 to 10 mg/kg. Study outcomes and limitations: The CD4+ and CD8+ T cells in the blood had expanded clonally by week 6 at 0.1 to 3.0 mg/kg.

As regards this clone: Its antigen remains unknown.

The CDR3 runs 15 residues. V shed 2 bases, J shed 2 bases, and the junction held 3 bases outside the gene matches. CDR1 is SGHRS, CDR2 YFSETQ, per germline. TCRdb keeps only in-frame clones here, not all; method: immunoSEQ multiplex PCR. The sample lists around 95,000 clones; approximately 91% were seen once. Material: CD4+ or CD8+ T cells sorted from blood, obtained in a trial of the OX40 agonist ivuxolimab. This receptor was identified in an adult with an advanced solid tumor such as melanoma, head and neck, liver or kidney cancer. The rearrangement uses TRBV5-1 and TRBJ2-7; 11 bases are a match to TRBD1. The CDR3 reads CASSLGQGATYEQYF. The CDR3 nucleotides read TGCGCCAGCAGCTTAGGACAGGGGGCAACCTACGAGCAGTACTTC.